The entry below describes one T cell receptor beta chain. Its specific antigen is unknown. It has no much larger one-base neighbor in the sample; base qualities were not kept. This sample was included in a study of cytomegalovirus exposure and HLA in healthy donors (dated by TCRdb to about 2017). Background on the whole study: In an earlier analysis of some 550 of the donors, about 270 Gb of sequence data and roughly 100 million unique TCR beta sequences from about 179 million T cells were reported. A later analysis re-analyzed previously published TCR beta repertoires from 500 to 700 donors and added high-resolution HLA genotyping to study TCR occurrence patterns. Rather than using new phenotypic data, the later analysis identified candidate immune exposures from TCR beta sequences and from how often those sequences occurred across donors. An earlier analysis of around 640 of the donors used high-throughput TCR beta sequencing to judge whether each TCR beta V gene segment behaved as functional or pseudogenic. HLA typing included class I and class II loci at four-digit resolution. A later genetic analysis took genome-wide SNP genotypes for about three fifths of the 666 donors and used that subset as a discovery cohort. A handful of DR-DQ haplotypes were handled as single units for association and clustering because linkage in the cohort was strong. Among the roughly 390 genotyped donors, more than 70% belonged to the genetic ancestry cluster associated with self-reported Caucasian donors. Roughly 300 gigabases of sequencing data and tens of millions of unique TCR sequences were included in an early release covering about 620 HLA-typed donors. A separate validation cohort of roughly 120 different subjects was used in addition to the 666-subject first cohort. Typing coverage varied by locus: roughly 620-640 donors for A, B, C, DRB1 and DQB1; 500 to 550 for DQA1; around 610 for DPA1; about 450 for DPB1. The T cell repertoires of 666 subjects were profiled by immunosequencing and related to cytomegalovirus serostatus. The study combined high-throughput TCR immunosequencing, statistical association of individual TCRs with disease status, and machine learning to predict cytomegalovirus infection status. Every discovery cohort repertoire had been produced on one sequencing platform. Among around 400 genotyped donors of the cohort, an average of approximately 240,000 unique TCR beta nucleotide sequences was sequenced per donor, of which about 19% were non-productive. The aim of the study was to test whether cataloging public T cell receptors could identify signatures of past pathogen exposure. Donor age, sex, ethnicity and CMV serostatus were collected together with the repertoire data. The paper as a whole reports these results and caveats: A further reported finding was that TCR beta sequences accurately predicted the HLA-A and HLA-B alleles for most subjects in the first cohort. In this cohort, only TCR beta chains were sequenced, and detectable features were limited by the absence of alpha or paired-chain data. Assigning TCR associations to individual alleles was difficult when HLA alleles, especially DR and DQ, strongly co-occurred. Because some donors lacked HLA typing at each locus, the association tests relied only on the typed subset. According to the authors, the approach could potentially be generalized to other disease states and immunological phenotypes. A total of fewer than 200 TCR beta chains were listed by the study as associated with cytomegalovirus. Around 16 rarely observed V segments, including chromosome 9 orphons, were excluded from the earlier analysis of several hundred of the donors because counts were too low. Compared with equally common non-associated chains, HLA-associated TCR beta chains in a later analysis were more clonally expanded and had lower generation probabilities. According to a later analysis, TCR association rates differed among HLA loci, with DRB1 alleles showing the most associated TCRs and HLA-C alleles showing the fewest. A later genetic analysis reported fewer N-insertions in productive TCRs among donors in an Asian-associated ancestry cluster than the 666-donor mean. Specific HLA alleles were associated with 15,000 to 20,000 TCR beta sequences at a false discovery rate of 0.05 in a later analysis. Cytomegalovirus status was reported to be diagnosed by the classifier with high specificity and sensitivity in both the original and validation cohorts. A cluster of highly shared sequence variants was judged likely to be a technical artifact of the sequencing pipeline. Most TCR sequences were observed very rarely across donors, whereas some public TCRs were present in many individuals. Most CMV-associated TCR beta chains appeared to be HLA-restricted in a later analysis, and the HLA associations seemed to be driven largely by CMV exposure. Sequencing depth was assumed to be roughly uniform across donors in the presence/absence analyses, though that assumption may not hold. The only immune exposure information available for the cohort was CMV serostatus. In an earlier analysis of some 500 of the donors, most TCR beta V segments appeared in productive rearrangements about 90% or about 30% of the time, broadly matching IMGT annotations. Because the 87-base-pair reads could not distinguish some IMGT-functional V segments, including TRBV6-2 and TRBV6-3, those segments were excluded. A few of the identified cytomegalovirus-associated TCR beta chains were confirmed in vitro to be specific for cytomegalovirus antigens. V-gene and J-gene trimming of TCR beta chains was associated with a missense DCLRE1C variant in a later genetic analysis, and the association was replicated in an independent cohort. Linkage disequilibrium might explain the correlated functional status among segregating V segments, but an unknown experimental factor could not be excluded. A later analysis reported that several top co-occurrence clusters appeared linked to parvovirus B19, influenza, CMV and Epstein-Barr virus.

The cohort comprised 710 or so healthy bone marrow donors. At the time of sampling, every cohort member was nominally healthy, though immune exposures that went unrecorded were likely present. The donor was CMV seronegative and belonged to the group of over 300 seronegative cohort members. Each donor provided a peripheral blood sample, and peripheral blood mononuclear cells were used for TCR beta sequencing. The Qiagen DNeasy Blood Extraction Kit was used to extract genomic DNA from the blood cell samples. As encoded in the germline V gene, CDR1 is MGHRA while CDR2 is YSYEKL. Between the V and J ends, shortened by 1 base and 0 bases respectively, the junction contains 13 bases. Measured from the cysteine to the phenylalanine, the CDR3 is 16 residues long. Only CDR3 DNA remains: 48 bases, in frame from the first base. The method behind the library was the immunoSEQ multiplex PCR assay. For the multiplex PCR, a mixture combining 60 forward primers for TCR Vbeta segments and 13 reverse primers for TCR Jbeta segments was used. Amplification of the CDR3 region of rearranged TCR beta genes was performed with a multiplex PCR assay on genomic DNA. The amplified TCR beta libraries were sequenced on the Illumina HiSeq System as 87-base-pair reads. Turning to the authors' computational methods: A later analysis tallied about 77 million unique TCR beta chains across the 610 or so repertoires, and approximately 11 million of those chains were shared by two or more donors. A nearest-neighbor algorithm error-corrected the raw reads and collapsed the reads into unique sequences, merging closely related sequences to remove PCR and sequencing errors. Alignment of CDR3 sequences to IMGT reference sequences was used to assign V, D and J gene segments. Each retained sequence needed at least a six-nucleotide match to both a V gene segment and a J gene segment. A rearrangement was called productive if the CDR3 had no stop codons and remained in frame with V and J, and every other rearrangement was called non-productive. Following IMGT convention, CDR3 was defined as the stretch from the second conserved V-encoded cysteine up to the conserved J-encoded phenylalanine. Sequences without an unambiguous match to a single V gene segment were excluded from the earlier analysis of about 630 of the donors. An earlier analysis of several hundred of the donors called V segments functional above 56.7% productive rearrangements and segregating when the between-donor standard deviation exceeded 5%. To diagnose cytomegalovirus status from the catalog of TCR beta chain sequences, a statistical classification framework was built. A later analysis assigned V and J genes by comparing TCR nucleotide sequences with IMGT/GENE-DB human TR gene sequences. The TCRdist pipeline was used in a later analysis to assign CDR3 sequences and most-parsimonious VDJ recombination scenarios. In a later analysis, each TCR beta chain was defined by its CDR3 amino acid sequence together with its V-gene family, and reads without a unique V-gene family were excluded. In a later analysis, around 650 highly shared, low-generation-probability nucleotide sequences were removed to address suspected cross-contamination and a sequencing artifact. In a later analysis, a clonal expansion index was calculated for each public chain from normalized within-repertoire ranks of inferred template counts. In a later analysis, generation probabilities were computed with a VDJ recombination model fitted to out-of-frame rearrangements, and the resulting probabilities were checked against IGoR. In a later analysis, hypergeometric tests were used to score TCR-TCR, TCR-HLA and TCR-CMV co-occurrence, with a repertoire-size bias correction applied to TCR pairs. False discovery rates were estimated in a later analysis by permuting HLA or CMV assignments 20 times. In a later analysis, co-occurring TCRs were grouped using DBSCAN, with TCRdist sequence similarity added in when clustering inside HLA-allele-positive subsets. Repertoires with fewer than 30,000 or more than 120,000 public chains were left out of co-occurrence clustering, as were about five repertoires with anomalous nucleotide sharing. Not all clones reach the TCRdb copy of this immuneACCESS table, which keeps in-frame sequences only. Checked studies attribute under half of the gap to unresolved V genes and leave the rest unexplained. V, J and clone size reflect that table, while D and trimming were determined from the DNA. This sample holds 150,000 to 200,000 clones; 79% were observed only once. The top ten constitute approximately 0.69% of the sample.

The origin of this receptor is a woman aged 40 to 50 in good health and CMV-seronegative. What was sequenced was PBMCs. Rearrangement joined TRBV4-1 to TRBJ2-7; no D gene call is confident. The CDR3 loop reads CASSQVLAPSSYEQYF. The bases read TGCGCCAGCAGCCAAGTCCTCGCTCCGAGCTCCTACGAGCAGTACTTC.